What follows is one TCR beta chain and its context. One entry per CDR3 protein, called by TCRdb with MiXCR from the 5' RACE reads. Among approximately 430,000 distinct CDR3 sequences listed, more than 20% were seen once. Trimming took 5 bases from V and 0 from J; bases not matched to a gene: 4. The germline CDR1 and CDR2 sequences are SGHDT and YYEEEE. CDR3 size: 14 residues. These data come from a study of T-cell memory formation after mild COVID-19. Study-wide background: The two donors had largely donor-specific TCR clusters.

The origin of this receptor is an adult woman who had mild COVID-19 (a few samples of this study predate the infection). Cell type and time point are not known. The V gene is TRBV5-6, the J gene TRBJ2-7, with 8 bases fitting TRBD1. Sequencing was performed on PBMCs or a T cell subset sorted from them (not recorded which). For the CDR3, the DNA is TGTGCCAGCAGGAACAGGGGGTCCTCCTACGAGCAGTACTTC. This codes for CASRNRGSSYEQYF.